The 28 T cell receptor beta chains reported below all come from one sample, sequenced in a study of identical twins. Via MiXCR, TCRdb re-called the 5' RACE reads, giving one row per CDR3 protein. Among about 480,000 distinct CDR3 sequences listed, around 14% were seen once. These sequences were also reported in another study, on yellow fever vaccine responses in identical twins.

Source material: CD4+ T cells sorted from blood. The source of these receptors is a woman in her late teens or twenties in good health.

This clonotype was observed many times. The V call is TRBV12-3 or TRBV12-4, the J call TRBJ2-3; no firm D call. The V end was cut by 5 bases, the J end by 3 bases, with 18 bases between. The CDR3 runs 16 residues. CDR3 amino acids: CASSEWTLIKTDTQYF. For the CDR3, the DNA is TGTGCCAGCAGTGAGTGGACCCTCATCAAAACAGATACGCAGTATTTT.

This clonotype has just a few counts. The rearrangement joins TRBV2 to TRBJ1-1; D is uncertain. The V gene lost 7 bases and the J gene lost 1 base, with 7 bases spanning the gap. CDR1 and CDR2 from the germline V gene are SNHLY and FYNNEI. The CDR3 loop spans 12 amino acids. CDR3 residues: CASTAQNTEAFF. Here the CDR3 DNA reads TGTGCCAGCACAGCCCAGAACACTGAAGCTTTCTTT.

This clonotype was counted only a few times. One junction end disagrees with the germline gene, perhaps due to a read error. The V and J genes are TRBV14 and TRBJ2-1; D ambiguous. Germline V lookup: CDR1 SGHDN, CDR2 FVKESK. CDR3 length: 12 amino acids. CDR3 sequence: CASSPHLGELFF. Written as DNA, the CDR3 is TGTGCCAGCAGCCCGCACCTAGGAGAGCTGTTCTTC. The variable domain in full, completed from reference TRBV14 and TRBJ2-1, reads EAGVTQFPSHSVIEKGQTVTLRCDPISGHDNLYWYRRVMGKEIKFLLHFVKESKQDESGMPNNRFLAERTGGTYSTLKVQPAELEDSGVYFCASSPHLGELFFGPGTRLTVL.

This chain connects TRBV18 to TRBJ2-7, with D hard to call. The CDR3 runs to 11 residues. Trimming cost V 4 bases and J 6 bases, with 7 bases left between them. Germline CDR1 is KGHSH and CDR2 is LQKENI. This CDR3 reads CASSLPGEQYF. In DNA, the CDR3 is TGTGCCAGCTCACTACCAGGCGAGCAGTACTTC.

At least ten counts were recorded for this clonotype. The gene calls are TRBV5-1 and TRBJ2-2; 8 bases line up with TRBD2. This CDR3 region has 15 residues. The J segment lost 3 bases and the V segment lost 3 bases, leaving 4 bases of the junction unmatched. Per germline, CDR1 SGHRS and CDR2 YFSETQ. This chain's CDR3 is CASSYRAGDTGELFF. The CDR3 region has the DNA TGCGCCAGCAGCTACAGAGCGGGAGACACCGGGGAGCTGTTTTTT.

A few counts support this clonotype. J is TRBJ1-2 and V is TRBV3-1, with D hard to call. V lost 4 bases and J 12 bases, leaving 15 bases between the germline ends. The germline V gene has CDR1 LGHDT and CDR2 YNNKEL (reference sequence). The CDR3 sequence is 12 residues long. CDR3 amino acids: CASSRGGREDTF. The CDR3 nucleotides are TGTGCCAGCAGCCGCGGTGGACGAGAGGACACCTTC.

The rearrangement links TRBV5-6 to TRBJ2-1; 10 nucleotides align to TRBD2. Germline CDR1 SGHDT, CDR2 YYEEEE. With 4 bases clipped from V and 3 bases from J, the junction kept 4 bases outside the gene matches. This CDR3 has 15 amino acids. CDR3: CASSAGTSDYNEQFF. The CDR3, as DNA: TGTGCCAGCAGCGCCGGGACTAGCGACTACAATGAGCAGTTCTTC. Variable domain in full (rest from reference TRBV5-6 and TRBJ2-1): DAGVTQSPTHLIKTRGQQVTLRCSPKSGHDTVSWYQQALGQGPQFIFQYYEEEERQRGNFPDRFSGHQFPNYSSELNVNALLLGDSALYLCASSAGTSDYNEQFFGPGTRLTVL.

Many counts were recorded for this clonotype. The chain recombines TRBV2 with TRBJ2-1, with TRBD2 identical over 10 bases. V shed 4 bases, J shed 1 base, and the junction held 1 base outside the gene matches. CDR3 length: 15 amino acids. Germline CDR1 SNHLY, CDR2 FYNNEI. The CDR3 loop is CASSGSGRSYNEQFF. The CDR3 nucleotides are TGTGCCAGCAGTGGTAGCGGGAGGTCCTACAATGAGCAGTTCTTC.

In this sample, this clonotype turned up many times. The junction shows a germline mismatch at one end, possibly a read error. This chain joins TRBV7-2 and TRBJ2-5; TRBD2 agrees at 11 bases. The germline V gene encodes CDR1 SGHTA and CDR2 FQGNSA. The CDR3 contains 14 residues. CDR3 amino acids: CASSLAGGPETQYF. In DNA form, the CDR3 reads TGTGCCAGCAGTTTAGCGGGGGGGCCGGAGACCCAGTACTTC.

This chain links TRBV3-1 with TRBJ1-5, with TRBD1 identical over 9 bases. Germline CDR1 and CDR2: LGHDT and YNNKEL (reference sequence). With 4 bases clipped from V and 6 bases from J, the junction kept 7 bases outside the gene matches. The CDR3 has 15 residues. DNA for the CDR3: TGTGCCAGCAGCCCGGGACAGGGCGGATTTCAGCCCCAGCATTTT. Translating it yields CASSPGQGGFQPQHF.

The chain is built from TRBV7-8 and TRBJ1-5; D call uncertain. Between the trimmed V and J ends, which lost 1 base and 3 bases, there was a span of 10 bases. Per the germline V gene, CDR1 is SGHVS and CDR2 is FQNEAQ. The CDR3 is 15 amino acids. CDR3 region: CASSLGDGVNQPQHF. CDR3 coding DNA: TGTGCCAGCAGCTTAGGCGACGGAGTCAATCAGCCCCAGCATTTT. Using reference TRBV7-8 and TRBJ1-5 for the parts outside the CDR3, the full variable domain is GAGVSQSPRYKVAKRGQDVALRCDPISGHVSLFWYQQALGQGPEFLTYFQNEAQLDKSGLPSDRFFAERPEGSVSTLKIQRTQQEDSAVYLCASSLGDGVNQPQHFGDGTRLSIL.

This clonotype was counted many times. This sequence joins TRBV29-1 and TRBJ1-5; D unclear. Germline CDR1 and CDR2: SQVTM and ANQGSEA. V lost 4 bases, J lost 2 bases, and 9 bases lay in between. The CDR3 extends over 13 amino acids. In DNA, the CDR3 is TGCAGCGTTGGAGATCGAGGCAATCAGCCCCAGCATTTT. Translating gives CSVGDRGNQPQHF. The whole variable domain, filled in from reference TRBV29-1 and TRBJ1-5, reads SAVISQKPSRDICQRGTSLTIQCQVDSQVTMMFWYRQQPGQSLTLIATANQGSEATYESGFVIDKFPISRPNLTFSTLTVSNMSPEDSSIYLCSVGDRGNQPQHFGDGTRLSIL.

The V call is TRBV3-1, the J call TRBJ2-2, with 13 bases identical to TRBD2. The CDR3 contains 16 residues. After removal of 5 bases from V and 5 bases from J, the junction contained 5 bases not matched to a gene. CDR1 is LGHDT and CDR2 is YNNKEL in the germline V gene (reference sequence). The CDR3 loop is CASSGLAGVGTGELFF. The CDR3 region has the DNA TGTGCCAGCAGCGGACTAGCGGGAGTAGGGACCGGGGAGCTGTTTTTT.

This clonotype was counted between two and nine times. V gene TRBV5-1 combines with J gene TRBJ2-5; 8 bases fit TRBD2. The CDR3 is 16 residues long. The germline gives CDR1 SGHRS, CDR2 YFSETQ. With V trimmed by 4 bases and J by 5 bases, 13 bases remained unmatched. CDR3 protein: CASSGGLVPFGETQYF. The CDR3 region has the DNA TGCGCCAGCAGCGGGGGACTAGTTCCGTTCGGGGAGACCCAGTACTTC.

The CDR3 is CASSRAGTGWNEQFF. As DNA, the CDR3 is TGTGCCAGCAGTCGGGCGGGGACAGGGTGGAATGAGCAGTTCTTC. This rearrangement joins TRBV28 to TRBJ2-1, with 9 bases that match TRBD1. Germline V gene lookup returns CDR1 MDHEN and CDR2 SYDVKM. Germline trimming cut 5 bases from V and 7 bases from J; bases unmatched to any gene: 9. CDR3 length equals 15 residues.

The CDR3 region has the DNA TGCAGTGCCGACCCGGGACAGGGGACCTACGAGCAGTACTTC. It specifies CSADPGQGTYEQYF. J is TRBJ2-7 and V is TRBV20-1; 10 bases match TRBD1. Trimming took 6 bases from V and 2 from J; bases not matched to a gene: 7. This CDR3 has 14 residues. Germline lookup yields CDR1 DFQATT and CDR2 SNEGSKA (reference sequence).

The table lists this clonotype with a few counts. This sequence joins TRBV5-6 and TRBJ2-3, with 12 bases aligning to TRBD1. The CDR3 contains 15 residues. CDR1 is SGHDT and CDR2 is YYEEEE in the germline V gene. Trimming cost V 4 bases and J 5 bases; bases outside gene matches: 5. The CDR3, as DNA: TGTGCCAGCAGCATATGGGACAGGGGGCGAGATACGCAGTATTTT. Translated: CASSIWDRGRDTQYF. The variable domain in full, completed from reference TRBV5-6 and TRBJ2-3, reads DAGVTQSPTHLIKTRGQQVTLRCSPKSGHDTVSWYQQALGQGPQFIFQYYEEEERQRGNFPDRFSGHQFPNYSSELNVNALLLGDSALYLCASSIWDRGRDTQYFGPGTRLTVL.

This sequence joins TRBV11-1 and TRBJ2-2; TRBD2 matches at 9 bases. The germline CDR1 and CDR2 sequences are SGHAT and FQDESV (reference sequence). The V gene end was trimmed by 2 bases and the J gene end by 5 bases; junction bases not matched to a gene: 15. CDR3 length equals 19 residues. The CDR3 here is CASSLKSETAGGPTGELFF. The CDR3 DNA reads TGTGCCAGCAGCTTAAAGAGTGAGACAGCGGGGGGCCCTACCGGGGAGCTGTTTTTT.

CDR3: CAISEMGADYGYTF. DNA of the CDR3: TGTGCCATCAGTGAAATGGGGGCGGACTATGGCTACACCTTC. V gene TRBV10-3 combines with J gene TRBJ1-2; tentative D call: TRBD1 (6 bases). Germline-derived CDR1 and CDR2 are ENHRY and SYGVKD. The CDR3 contains 14 residues. Trimming removed 3 bases from V and 3 bases from J, with 11 bases in between.

The chain couples TRBV15 to TRBJ2-5, with a tentative D call TRBD2 (5 bases). The CDR3 contains 13 residues. The germline gives CDR1 LNHNV, CDR2 YYDKDF (reference sequence). Trimming left V 1 base short and J 7 bases short, with 10 bases between. CDR3 sequence: CATSRVGSLTQYF. CDR3 in DNA: TGTGCCACCAGCAGAGTGGGGAGTCTGACCCAGTACTTC. Variable domain in full (rest from reference TRBV15 and TRBJ2-5): DAMVIQNPRYQVTQFGKPVTLSCSQTLNHNVMYWYQQKSSQAPKLLFHYYDKDFNNEADTPDNFQSRRPNTSFCFLDIRSPGLGDTAMYLCATSRVGSLTQYFGPGTRLLVL.

The V call is TRBV7-9, the J call TRBJ2-7; D assignment may be TRBD1 or TRBD2 (7 bases each). This CDR3 is 15 amino acids long. CDR1 and CDR2 from the germline V gene are SEHNR and FQNEAQ (reference sequence). V was pared by 3 bases and J by 2 bases, with 14 bases between. The CDR3 DNA reads TGTGCCAGCAGCTTCGGATCAGGGGGGGCCTACGAGCAGTACTTC. The encoded protein is CASSFGSGGAYEQYF. The complete variable domain, with remaining parts taken from reference TRBV7-9 and TRBJ2-7, reads DTGVSQNPRHKITKRGQNVTFRCDPISEHNRLYWYRQTLGQGPEFLTYFQNEAQLEKSRLLSDRFSAERPKGSFSTLEIQRTEQGDSAMYLCASSFGSGGAYEQYFGPGTRLTVT.

The rearrangement joins TRBV7-8 to TRBJ1-6; D call uncertain. CDR3 size: 14 residues. CDR1 SGHVS and CDR2 FQNEAQ come from the germline V gene. Trimming shortened V by 9 bases and J by 1 base, and 10 bases separated the two germline ends. The CDR3, as DNA: TGTGCCAGTATGGAGGGATCCTATAATTCACCCCTCCACTTT. It encodes CASMEGSYNSPLHF. The whole variable domain, filled in from reference TRBV7-8 and TRBJ1-6, reads GAGVSQSPRYKVAKRGQDVALRCDPISGHVSLFWYQQALGQGPEFLTYFQNEAQLDKSGLPSDRFFAERPEGSVSTLKIQRTQQEDSAVYLCASMEGSYNSPLHFGNGTRLTVT.

This clonotype was counted a few times. CDR3 sequence: CSAFDTSGKYNEQFF. The CDR3 DNA is TGCAGTGCTTTCGATACTAGCGGGAAATACAATGAGCAGTTCTTC. This chain joins TRBV20-1 and TRBJ2-1; 10 nucleotides agree with TRBD2. Losses at the gene ends were 5 bases for V and 4 bases for J; bases not matched to a gene: 8. The CDR3 runs 15 residues. Germline V CDR1 and CDR2: DFQATT, SNEGSKA (reference sequence).

This chain joins TRBV5-5 and TRBJ2-2; D gene ambiguous. V dropped 4 bases and J dropped 7 bases, with 23 bases sitting between them. The CDR3 covers 17 residues. Per the germline V gene, CDR1 is SGHKS and CDR2 is YYEKEE (reference sequence). DNA of the CDR3: TGTGCCAGCAGCCCGGCCACGTTTTCGCGGACCGGCGGGGAGCTGTTTTTT. This sequence encodes CASSPATFSRTGGELFF.

The rearrangement links TRBV30 to TRBJ2-4; D is undetermined. V was trimmed by 1 base and J by 0 bases, leaving 4 bases between them. This CDR3 contains 13 residues. Germline values: CDR1 GTSNPN, CDR2 SVGIG (reference sequence). Written as DNA, the CDR3 is TGTGCCTGGAGTGCGGGAGCCAAAAACATTCAGTACTTC. This translates into CAWSAGAKNIQYF.

This clonotype has ten or more counts. The rearrangement links TRBV28 to TRBJ1-5; TRBD1 agrees at 7 bases. Per germline, CDR1 MDHEN and CDR2 SYDVKM. The CDR3 extends over 16 amino acids. The V gene end was trimmed by 3 bases and the J gene end by 2 bases; junction bases not matched to a gene: 7. CDR3 amino acids: CASSFEGAGGNQPQHF. The CDR3 DNA is TGTGCCAGCAGTTTCGAGGGGGCGGGTGGCAATCAGCCCCAGCATTTT.

Only a few counts were recorded for this clonotype. This chain joins TRBV6-2 or TRBV6-3 and TRBJ2-7; D is perhaps TRBD1 (6 bases). Germline-derived CDR1 and CDR2 are MNHEY and SVGEGT. V lost 0 bases and J 5 bases, leaving 14 bases between the germline ends. The CDR3 has 15 amino acids. The CDR3 nucleotides read TGTGCCAGCAGTTACTCGCTTTGGCAGGGGAACGAGCAGTACTTC. Translated: CASSYSLWQGNEQYF.

This clonotype was seen at least ten times. This chain connects TRBV5-1 to TRBJ1-2, with 7 bases matching TRBD1. V lost 2 bases and J lost 7; bases outside the gene matches: 2. Per the germline V gene, CDR1 is SGHRS and CDR2 is YFSETQ. CDR3 length: 12 residues. The CDR3 region is CASSFDRAGYTF. CDR3 nucleotides: TGCGCCAGCAGCTTTGACAGGGCTGGCTACACCTTC.